This T cell receptor beta chain comes out of a study of blood T cell repertoires in COVID-19. Study background: PBMCs, B-cell-depleted T cells, or T cells were the source of the cDNA or gDNA that made up the material.

V was cut by 7 bases and J by 5 bases, with 23 bases left in between. Germline loops: CDR1 LNHDA, CDR2 SQIVND (reference sequence). This CDR3 spans 17 amino acids. Only in-frame clones appear in the TCRdb table, and some are missing; sequencing was by immunoSEQ multiplex PCR. The top ten clones hold approximately 0.92% of a sample with 450,000 or so clones, 70% to 90% of them seen once. A Seattle source enrolled patients during active infection and followed them longitudinally. This sequence originates from a man younger than 30 with COVID-19, enrolled during active disease. This chain connects TRBV19 to TRBJ2-2, with D possibly matching TRBD2 (5 bases). Sample: peripheral blood. CDR3 nucleotide sequence: TGTGCCAGTAATATCGACACCAGGACTTCACGGACCGGGGAGCTGTTTTTT. Translating it yields CASNIDTRTSRTGELFF.